The rows below give T cell receptor beta chains drawn from one sample of a study of T-cell memory formation after mild COVID-19. TCRdb independently ran MiXCR on the 5' RACE reads; one entry per CDR3 protein. The sample lists some 330,000 distinct CDR3 sequences; 20% to 25% were seen once. What was sequenced was PBMCs or a T cell subset sorted from them (not recorded which). These receptors all stem from an adult woman who had mild COVID-19 (a few samples of this study predate the infection). Cell type and time point are not known. The CDR3 runs from the conserved cysteine through the conserved F or W. The D gene is left open where the match is weak. Rows may omit the clone size; those that give it use once, few, many or a size class.

TRBJ2-7 | TRBV12-3/TRBV12-4 | . | . | TGTGCCAGCAGTTTTGGGGTGAGGGAGCAGTACTTC | CASSFGVREQYF
TRBJ2-1 | TRBV7-8 | TRBD2 | many | TGTGCCAGCAGCAGACTAGCGGGGGGGTTGAATGAGCAGTTCTTC | CASSRLAGGLNEQFF
TRBJ1-5 | TRBV7-9 | TRBD1 | . | TGTGCCAGCAGAGATAACGACAGGGGTAATCAGCCCCAGCATTTT | CASRDNDRGNQPQHF
TRBJ1-5 | TRBV7-9 | TRBD1 | few | TGTGCCAGCAGCATGGGACAGGGCAATCAGCCCCAGCATTTT | CASSMGQGNQPQHF
TRBJ2-7 | TRBV7-9 | . | few | TGTGCCAGCAGCTCCCCGACAGGTTACCCCTACGAGCAGTACTTC | CASSSPTGYPYEQYF
TRBJ1-5 | TRBV27 | TRBD1 | . | TGTGCCAGCAGTTTGACAGGGGTTTGGGGCAATCAGCCCCAGCATTTT | CASSLTGVWGNQPQHF
TRBJ2-1 | TRBV7-3 | TRBD2 | . | TGTGCCAGCAGCTTAATTGGAAGCGGGACTAGCGGGAAGCAGTTCTTC | CASSLIGSGTSGKQFF
TRBJ2-1 | TRBV12-3/TRBV12-4 | . | few | TGTGCCAGCAGTCTGACACAGGGACAGCAGTTCTTC | CASSLTQGQQFF
TRBJ2-2 | TRBV11-2 | . | few | TGTGCCAGCAGCTTAGGCAGGGGGATAGGACTAACTAACACCGGGGAGCTGTTTTTT | CASSLGRGIGLTNTGELFF
TRBJ2-3 | TRBV7-3 | . | . | TGTGCCAGCAGCCTCCTCCCCGGGGCGCCTAGCACAGATACGCAGTATTTT | CASSLLPGAPSTDTQYF
TRBJ2-1 | TRBV20-1 | . | few | TGCAGTGCTAGAGTTGGTTGGGAGGAGCAGTTCTTC | CSARVGWEEQFF
TRBJ1-1 | TRBV4-2 | TRBD1 | few | TGTGCCAGCAGCCAAGTGGAGGGGGCGGGGGAGGCTGAAGCTTTCTTT | CASSQVEGAGEAEAFF
TRBJ2-1 | TRBV11-2 | TRBD1 | few | TGTGCCAGCAGCTCCTCCTTGCAGACAGGGGGATACAATGAGCAGTTCTTC | CASSSSLQTGGYNEQFF
TRBJ1-6 | TRBV20-1 | . | . | TGCAGTGCTCCAGCCCCCAAGAGCTCCTATAATTCACCCCTCCACTTT | CSAPAPKSSYNSPLHF
TRBJ1-5 | TRBV12-3/TRBV12-4 | . | few | TGTGCCAGCAGTCCCTCGGGGCAGCCCCAGCATTTT | CASSPSGQPQHF
TRBJ1-2 | TRBV29-1 | . | . | TGCAGCGTCCACGAAGCTCCGGGAAGGGGTGGCTACACCTTC | CSVHEAPGRGGYTF
TRBJ2-7 | TRBV4-3 | TRBD1 | few | TGCGCCAGCAGCCAAGACCACAACAGGGGCGTCGGGAACGAGCAGTACTTC | CASSQDHNRGVGNEQYF
TRBJ2-7 | TRBV5-1 | . | . | TGCGCCAGCAGCTCTGGAGGGATCTACGAGCAGTACTTC | CASSSGGIYEQYF
TRBJ2-7 | TRBV5-1 | . | . | TGCGCCAGCAGCTTGGCCTCGAGTTGGGAGCAGTACTTC | CASSLASSWEQYF
TRBJ2-3 | TRBV7-9 | . | few | TGTGCCAGCAGCTTAGAGTTGGAGGCAGATACGCAGTATTTT | CASSLELEADTQYF
TRBJ2-2 | TRBV14 | . | once | TGTGCCAGCAGCCAAGATTGGCCCGGGGAGCTGTTTTTT | CASSQDWPGELFF
TRBJ1-1 | TRBV5-5 | . | . | TGTGCCAGCAGCTTGGCCGGGACCAGCAAAGGTTTCTTT | CASSLAGTSKGFF
TRBJ1-4 | TRBV7-6 | . | few | TGTGCCAGCAGCCAATCTTGGGAATGGGAAAAACTGTTTTTT | CASSQSWEWEKLFF
TRBJ2-5 | TRBV20-1 | TRBD2 | . | TGCAGTGCTAGCGGGACTAGCGTGGACCAAGAGACCCAGTACTTC | CSASGTSVDQETQYF
TRBJ1-2 | TRBV5-1 | . | few | TGCGCCAGCAGCTTGGAGGGCAGGGGCTTTGGCTACACCTTC | CASSLEGRGFGYTF
TRBJ2-7 | TRBV29-1 | . | few | TGCAGCGTTGGGACCCTCTACGAGCAGTACTTC | CSVGTLYEQYF
TRBJ2-5 | TRBV20-1 | . | few | TGCAGTGCTAGTTCCTGGACACAAGAGACCCAGTACTTC | CSASSWTQETQYF
TRBJ2-2 | TRBV7-2 | . | . | TGTGCCAGCAGCCGCAGCTGGGGGGTCACCGGGGAGCTGTTTTTT | CASSRSWGVTGELFF
TRBJ2-5 | TRBV11-2 | TRBD2 | . | TGTGCCAGCAGCTTAGATTCTGTCGGGGGGGCTGTCCATGAGACCCAGTACTTC | CASSLDSVGGAVHETQYF
TRBJ2-7 | TRBV3-1 | . | few | TGTGCCAGCAGCCATGGGGCGACCCGCCAATTTATTCTTCGGTACGAGCAGTACTTC | CASSHGATRQFILRYEQYF
TRBJ1-2 | TRBV5-6 | TRBD1 | few | TGTGCCAGCAGACCGACCACAGGGGGTGCCTCCTATGGCTACACCTTC | CASRPTTGGASYGYTF
TRBJ2-7 | TRBV3-1 | TRBD2 | . | TGTGCCAGCAGCCGGGCTAGCGGGGGGCCTTACGAGCAGTACTTC | CASSRASGGPYEQYF
TRBJ2-7 | TRBV4-1 | . | . | TGCGCCAGCAGCCAAGGTAAAAGACGGGACTACGAGCAGTACTTC | CASSQGKRRDYEQYF
TRBJ2-1 | TRBV10-3 | TRBD2 | many | TGTGCCATCACCGCAAGCGGGAAGGATGAGCAGTTCTTC | CAITASGKDEQFF
TRBJ1-1 | TRBV7-2 | . | medium-sized | TGTGCCAGCAGCCTACGTGGGGTAAGGACTGAAGCTTTCTTT | CASSLRGVRTEAFF
TRBJ2-3 | TRBV29-1 | TRBD2 | . | TGCAGCGTTGAAGATGGGGAGGGGATGAGCACAGATACGCAGTATTTT | CSVEDGEGMSTDTQYF
TRBJ2-7 | TRBV6-2/TRBV6-3 | TRBD2 | many | TGTGCCAGCAGTTCGACTAGCGGGGGATTCTACGAGCAGTACTTC | CASSSTSGGFYEQYF
TRBJ2-4 | TRBV7-2 | . | . | TGTGCCAGCAGCTTAAACAGGGTAGAAAACATTCAGTACTTC | CASSLNRVENIQYF
TRBJ1-1 | TRBV11-2 | . | . | TGTGCCAGCAGGACTTGGGGTAGGGAGAACACTGAAGCTTTCTTT | CASRTWGRENTEAFF
TRBJ2-5 | TRBV7-9 | TRBD2 | few | TGTGCCAGCAGCTTAGCTACCACTAGCGGGAGCGGTGAGACCCAGTACTTC | CASSLATTSGSGETQYF
TRBJ2-3 | TRBV7-9 | . | . | TGTGCCAGCAGCTTTCCCGACTACTCTAGCACAGATACGCAGTATTTT | CASSFPDYSSTDTQYF
TRBJ1-2 | TRBV10-3 | . | many | TGTGCCATCAGTGACACTAACTATGGCTACACCTTC | CAISDTNYGYTF
TRBJ2-1 | TRBV21-1 | . | . | TGTGCCAGCAGCAAACCGTCCCACGAGGACAATGAGCAGTTCTTC | CASSKPSHEDNEQFF
TRBJ1-5 | TRBV12-3/TRBV12-4 | . | . | TGTGCCAGCAGTGACCGCCCGGGGGGGCGGGGGGTGATTAATCAGCCCCAGCATTTT | CASSDRPGGRGVINQPQHF
TRBJ2-5 | TRBV20-1 | TRBD1 | . | TGCAGTGCTAGACCAGGACAGGGACCAGAGACCCAGTACTTC | CSARPGQGPETQYF
TRBJ2-3 | TRBV7-6 | TRBD2 | . | TGTGCCAGCAGCTTATCGATGCGGGGGGTCCGCACAGATACGCAGTATTTT | CASSLSMRGVRTDTQYF
TRBJ2-7 | TRBV21-1 | . | . | TGTGCCAGCAGCCCTGGGCGGAGTAGGGAACGGCTAACTCGCCTCTACGAGCAGTACTTC | CASSPGRSRERLTRLYEQYF
TRBJ2-2 | TRBV7-1 | . | . | TGTGCCAGCAGCTTACCCTCGCGGGGCGCAGGGACCGGGGAGCTGTTTTTT | CASSLPSRGAGTGELFF
TRBJ1-6 | TRBV7-2 | . | . | TGTGCCAGCAGCTTAGATCCAGGGAGTTCACCCCTCCACTTT | CASSLDPGSSPLHF
TRBJ2-1 | TRBV7-3 | TRBD2 | many | TGTGCCAGCAGCTTAATGGGGGAGGGCCTCGTTAATGAGCAGTTCTTC | CASSLMGEGLVNEQFF
TRBJ2-7 | TRBV6-6 | TRBD2 | . | TGTGCCAGCAGTTACTCTTCGGCGGGGGGACTGGGTGAGCAGTACTTC | CASSYSSAGGLGEQYF
TRBJ2-7 | TRBV7-3 | . | . | TGTGCCAGCAGCGCCGGAGGGGGGTCCTACGAGCAGTACTTC | CASSAGGGSYEQYF
TRBJ2-2 | TRBV12-3/TRBV12-4 | TRBD1 | . | TGTGCCAGCAGGTCCGGGACAGGGAACACCGGGGAGCTGTTTTTT | CASRSGTGNTGELFF